This TCR beta chain was recovered during a study of metastatic and nonmetastatic thyroid tumors. Study-level information: Peripheral blood and tumor or nodule samples from malignant and benign thyroid patients were compared. General study findings and limits: Malignant thyroid tumors reportedly had TCR beta diversity that was significantly higher than in benign nodules, in blood and tumor.

As for this clone: Its antigen is currently unknown.

All patients were untreated before thyroid surgery. Original processing notes: The authors used CDR3 differences across clinicopathological groups to build a distant-metastasis classifier for papillary thyroid cancer. TCRdb re-processed the PCR reads through MiXCR. The V and J calls follow TCRdb's processing rather than the paper's. The repertoire has about 35,000 clones, 18% of them found once; the top ten carry under 15%. The V gene lost 6 bases and the J gene lost 8 bases, with 20 bases spanning the gap. Germline V gene sequence: CDR1 MNHNS, CDR2 SASEGT. CDR3 length equals 14 residues. The sample was blood. V and J are TRBV6-1 and TRBJ2-7; the D gene is possibly TRBD1 (6 bases). The TCR sequence derives from a male donor with papillary thyroid cancer or a benign thyroid nodule (not recorded which). Some clones in this sample may be carry-over from other donors' samples. DNA for the CDR3: TGTGCCAGCAGACAACAGGGAACTCGTAAGCAGCAGTACTTC. Translation: CASRQQGTRKQQYF.